A single sample gave rise to the 28 T cell receptor beta chains below, sequenced in a study of Graves' ophthalmopathy and Graves' hyperthyroidism. Transcripts of RNA were the source for amplifying TCR beta CDR3 regions. HTBI-primed first-round RT-PCR preceded second-round multiplex PCR. TCRdb independently ran MiXCR on the multiplex PCR reads; one entry per CDR3 protein. Seen here are 400,000 or so distinct CDR3 sequences, approximately 15% observed once, and the top ten hold roughly 7%. Material: peripheral blood. The receptors were sampled from a woman under 30 with stable Graves' hyperthyroidism.

The table lists this clonotype with many counts. The chain is built from TRBV19 and TRBJ1-5; D is unresolved. Looked up from germline, CDR1 is LNHDA and CDR2 is SQIVND (reference sequence). Trimming took off 9 bases at V and 0 bases at J, with 6 bases between the two ends. This CDR3 is built from 12 residues. The CDR3 here is CASAYSNQPQHF. CDR3 coding DNA: TGTGCCAGCGCCTATAGCAATCAGCCCCAGCATTTT.

The chain joins TRBV20-1 to TRBJ1-1; D is perhaps TRBD1 (5 bases). The CDR3 loop spans 14 amino acids. Germline CDR1 DFQATT, CDR2 SNEGSKA (reference sequence). Trimming left V 6 bases short and J 0 bases short, with 14 bases between. The CDR3 is CSAASGHLNTEAFF. CDR3 DNA sequence: TGCAGTGCCGCCTCCGGACACCTGAACACTGAAGCTTTCTTT.

This clonotype was counted ten times or more. The chain joins TRBV19 to TRBJ2-7; either TRBD1 or TRBD2 may supply D (5 bases each). Trimming shortened V by 4 bases and J by 4 bases, and 17 bases separated the two germline ends. Germline values: CDR1 LNHDA, CDR2 SQIVND (reference sequence). The CDR3 runs 15 residues. The CDR3 DNA reads TGTGCCAGTAGTACAGAAGGGGAGAGAACTTACGAGCAGTACTTC. It translates to CASSTEGERTYEQYF.

This clonotype came up many times. V is TRBV3-1 and J is TRBJ2-7; unclear D gene. Germline V gene data show CDR1 as LGHDT and CDR2 as YNNKEL (reference sequence). V lost 1 base and J 6 bases, leaving 7 bases between the germline ends. The CDR3 is 12 residues long. The CDR3 loop is CASSQGGLEQYF. The CDR3 DNA sequence: TGTGCCAGCAGCCAAGGTGGCCTCGAGCAGTACTTC.

The genes are TRBV6-1 and TRBJ1-1; 7 bases are shared with TRBD1. With 6 bases clipped from V and 3 bases from J, the junction kept 10 bases outside the gene matches. Germline assignment: CDR1 MNHNS and CDR2 SASEGT. CDR3 length: 15 amino acids. The CDR3 DNA reads as TGTGCCAGCAGCGTGGGGAGGGGGCTTGACACTGAAGCTTTCTTT. Residues: CASSVGRGLDTEAFF.

This clonotype has more than one count but fewer than ten. V is TRBV4-1 and J is TRBJ2-7; 12 nucleotides align to TRBD2. The CDR3 consists of 15 residues. J lost 2 bases, V lost 3 bases, and 2 bases had no gene match. CDR1 and CDR2 (germline): MGHRA, YSYEKL. CDR3 sequence (DNA): TGCGCCAGCAGCCAGACTAGCGGGGGCCCCTACGAGCAGTACTTC. It codes for CASSQTSGGPYEQYF.

The chain recombines TRBV27 with TRBJ2-7; 10 bases align to TRBD1. The trim removed 6 bases at V and 5 bases at J, leaving 4 bases unmatched. The CDR3 length is 13 residues. Germline CDR1 reads MNHEY; CDR2 reads SMNVEV (reference sequence). The CDR3 DNA follows: TGTGCCAGCAGATGGACAGGGGGGAACGAGCAGTACTTC. Protein sequence: CASRWTGGNEQYF.

This clonotype was counted ten times or more. V is TRBV27 and J is TRBJ1-6, with D uncertain. The CDR3 runs 14 residues. Trimming took 3 bases from V and 9 from J, leaving 12 bases between them. CDR1 and CDR2 from the germline V gene are MNHEY and SMNVEV (reference sequence). The DNA of the CDR3 is TGTGCCAGCAGTTTTCGGCCATCCGGTTCACCCCTCCACTTT. It is translated as CASSFRPSGSPLHF.

There are many counts of this clonotype. The rearrangement links TRBV7-3 to TRBJ1-1; 7 positions agree with TRBD1. Germline CDR1 is SGHTA and CDR2 is FQGTGA. The V segment lost 8 bases and the J segment 7 bases; nucleotides outside the gene matches: 10. The CDR3 is made up of 13 amino acids. CDR3 bases: TGTGCCAGCGGGGGACAGAATCGGGATGAAGCTTTCTTT. It yields the protein CASGGQNRDEAFF.

This rearrangement joins TRBV27 to TRBJ1-2, with 8 bases that match TRBD1. The CDR3 covers 13 residues. V lost 4 bases, J lost 6 bases, and 4 bases stayed unmatched. Germline assignment: CDR1 MNHEY and CDR2 SMNVEV (reference sequence). DNA for the CDR3: TGTGCCAGCAGTTGGACAGGGACTGATGGCTACACCTTC. Protein sequence: CASSWTGTDGYTF.

Concerning this clonotype: Because the CDR3 is missing its conserved closing phenylalanine or tryptophan, this is likely a read error. The V call is TRBV24-1, the J call TRBJ1-5; D gene ambiguous. The germline V and J ends were trimmed by 4 bases and 3 bases, with 3 bases remaining between them. Looked up from germline, CDR1 is KGHDR and CDR2 is SFDVKD. The CDR3 is made up of 12 amino acids. The DNA of the CDR3 is TGTGCCACCAGTGACCCCAATCAGCCCCAGCATTTG. This codes for CATSDPNQPQHL.

The chain couples TRBV5-1 to TRBJ2-3; 7 nucleotides agree with TRBD1. The V and J ends lost 3 bases and 2 bases, in that order; junction bases with no gene match: 9. CDR1 and CDR2 (germline): SGHRS, YFSETQ. The CDR3 has 16 residues. For the CDR3, the DNA is TGCGCCAGCAGCTCCCGGGACAGCTCCACCACAGATACGCAGTATTTT. Translated, it gives CASSSRDSSTTDTQYF.

This CDR3 is CASSPDRPYEQYF. The CDR3 DNA follows: TGCGCCAGCAGCCCGGACCGACCCTACGAGCAGTACTTC. The chain combines TRBV5-1 with TRBJ2-7; D is undetermined. Germline V gene sequence: CDR1 SGHRS, CDR2 YFSETQ. The V end was cut by 4 bases, the J end by 2 bases, with 10 bases between. This CDR3 contains 13 residues.

This clonotype was picked up many times. The chain combines TRBV20-1 with TRBJ2-4; TRBD1 matches at 7 bases. There are 13 residues in the CDR3. The junction had 7 bases not matched to a gene; V was cut back by 4 bases and J by 7 bases. Germline CDR1 DFQATT, CDR2 SNEGSKA (reference sequence). CDR3 protein: CSATGTEFNIQYF. Here the CDR3 DNA reads TGCAGTGCTACCGGGACAGAATTTAACATTCAGTACTTC.

This clonotype was counted many times. The chain recombines TRBV7-2 with TRBJ1-5; possibly TRBD1 for D (5 bases). Per germline, CDR1 SGHTA and CDR2 FQGNSA. The CDR3 totals 14 residues. Trimming removed 2 bases at V and 7 bases at J, with 12 bases between. The CDR3 protein is CASSLKPGDQPQHF. In DNA form, the CDR3 reads TGTGCCAGCAGCTTAAAGCCTGGGGACCAGCCCCAGCATTTT.

This clonotype was seen a few times. The chain employs TRBV11-2 and TRBJ1-1, with D uncertain. CDR3 length equals 13 residues. Germline V gene data show CDR1 as SGHAT and CDR2 as FQNNGV. V was pared by 0 bases and J by 4 bases, with 6 bases between. CDR3 region: CASSLDSSTEAFF. CDR3 sequence (DNA): TGTGCCAGCAGCTTAGATTCGAGCACTGAAGCTTTCTTT.

This clonotype was observed at least ten times. The chain carries TRBV5-4 and TRBJ2-5, with 8 bases fitting TRBD1. This CDR3 is 15 amino acids long. The trim removed 4 bases at V and 2 bases at J, leaving 7 bases unmatched. Looked up from germline, CDR1 is SGHNT and CDR2 is YYREEE (reference sequence). The CDR3 DNA follows: TGTGCCAGCAGCCCGGACAGGGTTGGGCAAGAGACCCAGTACTTC. Translated: CASSPDRVGQETQYF. The full variable domain, in which reference TRBV5-4 and TRBJ2-5 provide the parts outside the CDR3, is ETGVTQSPTHLIKTRGQQVTLRCSSQSGHNTVSWYQQALGQGPQFIFQYYREEENGRGNFPPRFSGLQFPNYSSELNVNALELDDSALYLCASSPDRVGQETQYFGPGTRLLVL.

The chain carries TRBV3-1 and TRBJ1-2, with TRBD1 identical over 8 bases. The trim removed 1 base at V and 5 bases at J, leaving 3 bases unmatched. This CDR3 region has 14 residues. Germline V gene data show CDR1 as LGHDT and CDR2 as YNNKEL (reference sequence). The CDR3 DNA reads TGTGCCAGCAGCCAAGTCACAGGGGGTTATGGCTACACCTTC. Translation gives CASSQVTGGYGYTF.

This clonotype was found a few times. The CDR3 DNA follows: TGTGCCAGCAGCTCCCGGGACAGGGCGGCCTACGAGCAGTACTTC. It encodes CASSSRDRAAYEQYF. This chain uses TRBV5-5 with TRBJ2-7; TRBD1 matches 9 bases. V was pared by 3 bases and J by 2 bases, with 6 bases of the junction left unmatched. Germline V gene lookup returns CDR1 SGHKS and CDR2 YYEKEE (reference sequence). The CDR3 is made up of 15 amino acids.

The chain has TRBV11-2 and TRBJ1-2; possibly TRBD1 for D (5 bases). This CDR3 spans 15 amino acids. Germline V gene data show CDR1 as SGHAT and CDR2 as FQNNGV. Between the trimmed V and J ends, which lost 3 bases and 4 bases, there was a span of 15 bases. CDR3 DNA: TGTGCCAGCAGCTTTCTGGACAAAGAAGTCTATGGCTACACCTTC. Encoded protein: CASSFLDKEVYGYTF.

At least ten counts were recorded for this clonotype. The CDR3 protein is CASSSGQVYQPQHF. DNA of the CDR3: TGTGCCAGCAGTTCCGGACAAGTTTATCAGCCCCAGCATTTT. The chain combines TRBV12-3 or TRBV12-4 with TRBJ1-5, with a possible D match to TRBD1 (5 bases). Trimming removed 4 bases at V and 5 bases at J, with 12 bases between. This CDR3 has 14 residues.

This clonotype was seen repeatedly, ten times or more. The genes are TRBV7-8 and TRBJ1-2; TRBD1 matches 9 bases. The ends lost 4 bases at V and 4 bases at J; junction bases unmatched: 7. Germline CDR1 SGHVS, CDR2 FQNEAQ. The CDR3 covers 15 residues. Here the CDR3 reads CASSSRTGAGYGYTF. In nucleotides, the CDR3 is TGTGCCAGCAGCTCCCGGACAGGGGCAGGCTATGGCTACACCTTC.

This clonotype appeared many times. V usage is TRBV24-1 and J usage is TRBJ1-5; tentative D call: TRBD1 (6 bases). CDR3 length: 14 amino acids. V lost 7 bases, J lost 0 bases, and 9 bases lay in between. Germline CDR1 reads KGHDR; CDR2 reads SFDVKD. The CDR3 DNA reads TGTGCCACCAGGGCCAGGGGTAGCAATCAGCCCCAGCATTTT. This codes for CATRARGSNQPQHF.

This clonotype has at least ten counts. The chain recombines TRBV4-1 with TRBJ2-7, with D maybe TRBD1 (6 bases). V was shortened by 4 bases and J by 1 base, with 11 bases between the two germline ends. This CDR3 is built from 14 residues. The germline CDR1 and CDR2 sequences are MGHRA and YSYEKL. Written as DNA, the CDR3 is TGCGCCAGCAGCCCCGCCAGGGGATCCTACGAGCAGTACTTC. Its translation is CASSPARGSYEQYF.

Here the CDR3 DNA reads TGTGCCAGCAGGCCCCTCAACGCGGGGAAAGAGACCCAGTACTTC. It specifies CASRPLNAGKETQYF. V usage is TRBV3-1 and J usage is TRBJ2-5, with TRBD2 as a possible D gene (6 bases). The CDR3 runs to 15 residues. Trimming took 6 bases from V and 3 from J, leaving 17 bases between them. Per germline, CDR1 LGHDT and CDR2 YNNKEL (reference sequence).

This clonotype was detected many times. The gene calls are TRBV6-5 and TRBJ1-1; perhaps TRBD1 as D (5 bases). Germline V gene data show CDR1 as MNHEY and CDR2 as SVGAGI. Trimming cost V 4 bases and J 0 bases, with 12 bases left between them. CDR3 size: 15 residues. CDR3 region: CASSSPTALNTEAFF. For the CDR3, the DNA is TGTGCCAGCAGTTCCCCGACAGCCTTGAACACTGAAGCTTTCTTT.

This clonotype appeared many times. The chain is built from TRBV7-2 and TRBJ2-2; 10 nucleotides agree with TRBD2. Trimming removed 1 base from V and 6 bases from J; junction bases left unmatched: 5. CDR3 length: 16 amino acids. Germline V gene lookup returns CDR1 SGHTA and CDR2 FQGNSA. CDR3 protein: CASSLGWGLAPGELFF. The CDR3 region has the DNA TGTGCCAGCAGCTTAGGCTGGGGACTAGCGCCCGGGGAGCTGTTTTTT.

At least ten counts were recorded for this clonotype. The rearrangement links TRBV7-8 to TRBJ1-2; D unclear. The CDR3 is 13 amino acids. V was trimmed by 5 bases and J by 8 bases, leaving 15 bases between them. Germline assignment: CDR1 SGHVS and CDR2 FQNEAQ. The CDR3 here is CASSTRLPGGYTF. The CDR3, as DNA: TGTGCCAGCAGCACCCGACTGCCGGGGGGCTACACCTTC.